The source of this T cell receptor (beta chain) is a study of metastatic and nonmetastatic thyroid tumors (dated by TCRdb to about 2020). Looking at the study overall: For patients with malignant and with benign thyroid disease, the researchers compared repertoires between peripheral blood samples and tumor or nodule tissue samples. The paper as a whole reports these results and caveats: In both blood and tumor samples, malignant tumors were reported to have significantly higher TCR beta diversity than benign nodules.

No patient had received any treatment before thyroid surgery. Using T-cell receptor beta sequencing, the researchers looked back retrospectively at clinical samples from patients, gathered between about 2012 and 2018. As regards this clone: Its antigen is still unknown. Base qualities are not provided; no much larger clone lies one nucleotide away.

The library relied on PCR. Sequencing was carried out with an Illumina HiSeq 4000. High-throughput sequencing was used to profile the TCR beta-chain CDR3 region of every patient. The original pipeline was this. CDR3 differences across clinicopathological groups were used to build a classifier for discriminating distant-metastatic papillary thyroid cancer patients. The Shannon index was used to measure repertoire diversity, and the Morisita-Horn index was used to measure how similar tumor and blood repertoires were. Using fastp at Q25 and MiXCR, TCRdb reprocessed the public reads and kept productive beta chains. The V and J calls come from TCRdb's annotation, not from the publication. The sample table contains roughly 61,000 clones; only one count was recorded for approximately 4.1% of them. In total, the top ten clones hold 20% to 25% of the sample. The germline V gene encodes CDR1 SGHAT and CDR2 FQNNGV. The cysteine opens and the phenylalanine closes a CDR3 of 18 amino acids. Just CDR3 DNA is preserved here, 54 bases in frame from base 1. Germline trimming amounts to 4 bases on V and 5 bases on J, with 12 as the count of junction bases outside the gene matches.

The sample comprised blood. The clonotype was recovered from a female donor with papillary thyroid cancer or a benign thyroid nodule (not recorded which). Some clones in this sample may be carry-over from other donors' samples. Here the chain combines TRBV11-2 and TRBJ2-2, and 11 bases in between align with TRBD2. Read as DNA, the sequence is TGTGCCAGCAGCTCGTTCCTAGCGGGAGGCCGCTTGACCGGGGAGCTGTTTTTT. Its protein reads: CASSSFLAGGRLTGELFF.